Below are 31 T cell receptor beta chains sequenced from a single sample in a study of STAT5B mutations in CD4+ large granular lymphocyte leukemia. Profiled with immunoSEQ multiplex PCR; TCRdb holds only in-frame clones, not every one. The data hold under 35,000 clones, with around 76% observed a single time. Input material: CD4+ T cells from blood buffy coats. The source of these receptors is a human donor in good health.

This chain uses TRBV4-1 with TRBJ1-3; TRBD1 is a possible D gene (6 bases). Germline CDR1 is MGHRA and CDR2 is YSYEKL. The CDR3 runs 14 residues. V gave up 4 bases and J gave up 7 bases, with 14 bases separating them. As DNA, the CDR3 is TGCGCCAGCAGCCGATCGGACAGCAGGAACACCATATATTTT. The encoded protein is CASSRSDSRNTIYF.

The chain combines TRBV30 with TRBJ2-3, with 10 bases lining up with TRBD2. The CDR3 has 14 amino acids. Trimming took 6 bases from V and 0 from J; bases not matched to a gene: 3. CDR1 GTSNPN and CDR2 SVGIG come from the germline V gene (reference sequence). Written as DNA, the CDR3 is TGTGCCTGCCGGACTAGCGGAAGCACAGATACGCAGTATTTT. Amino acids: CACRTSGSTDTQYF.

V is TRBV11-3 and J is TRBJ1-6; the D is unclear. Germline assignment: CDR1 SGHNT and CDR2 YENEEA. This CDR3 contains 16 residues. V was pared by 0 bases and J by 7 bases, with 13 bases between. The CDR3 reads CASSLDKRSPNSPLHF. In DNA form, the CDR3 reads TGTGCCAGCAGCTTAGATAAGCGATCCCCAAATTCACCCCTCCACTTT. Looking up the rest from reference TRBV11-3 and TRBJ1-6 gives the full variable domain: EAGVVQSPRYKIIEKKQPVAFWCNPISGHNTLYWYLQNLGQGPELLIRYENEEAVDDSQLPKDRFSAERLKGVDSTLKIQPAELGDSAVYLCASSLDKRSPNSPLHFGNGTRLTVT.

V and J are TRBV28 and TRBJ1-5; D call uncertain. The V and J ends lost 3 bases and 6 bases respectively, with 21 bases between them. In germline, CDR1 is MDHEN, CDR2 SYDVKM. CDR3 size: 17 residues. CDR3 in amino acids: CASSFFSVPRGIQPQHF. CDR3 DNA sequence: TGTGCCAGCAGTTTTTTTTCCGTCCCACGGGGAATTCAGCCCCAGCATTTT.

The gene calls are TRBV5-1 and TRBJ2-2; 9 nucleotides agree with TRBD1. The V and J ends lost 4 bases and 4 bases, in that order; junction bases with no gene match: 5. Germline V gene lookup returns CDR1 SGHRS and CDR2 YFSETQ. CDR3 length equals 15 residues. The CDR3 sequence: CASSQGTGSTGELFF. Written as DNA, the CDR3 is TGCGCCAGCAGCCAGGGGACAGGGAGCACCGGGGAGCTGTTTTTT.

This chain connects TRBV5-4 to TRBJ1-2; D ambiguous. V lost 2 bases and J 3 bases, leaving 14 bases between the germline ends. The length of the CDR3 is 15 residues. Germline V lookup: CDR1 SGHNT, CDR2 YYREEE (reference sequence). The CDR3 protein is CASSLTSSRDYGYTF. The CDR3 DNA reads TGTGCCAGCAGCTTAACGAGCTCGAGGGACTATGGCTACACCTTC.

The rearrangement joins TRBV11-2 to TRBJ1-1, with 7 bases fitting TRBD1. Trimming cost V 0 bases and J 11 bases; bases outside gene matches: 15. Germline loops: CDR1 SGHAT, CDR2 FQNNGV. There are 16 residues in the CDR3. In nucleotides, the CDR3 is TGTGCCAGCAGCTTAGATTCTCGCGACAGGGTAGTTATGGCTTTCTTT. Encoded protein: CASSLDSRDRVVMAFF.

This clone was detected only a few times. This rearrangement joins TRBV19 to TRBJ2-1; the D gene could be TRBD1 or TRBD2 (6 bases each). CDR3 length equals 14 residues. Trimming took 6 bases from V and 3 from J, leaving 12 bases between them. Germline V gene sequence: CDR1 LNHDA, CDR2 SQIVND (reference sequence). In DNA, the CDR3 is TGTGCCAGTAGGGGGGCCGGGGGCTACAATGAGCAGTTCTTC. Its protein product is CASRGAGGYNEQFF.

This clone was picked up a small number of times. V is TRBV4-3 and J is TRBJ1-5; D possibly corresponds to TRBD1 (6 bases). Germline loops: CDR1 LGHNA, CDR2 YSLEER. Trimming pared 5 bases from V and 2 bases from J, leaving 19 bases between. The CDR3 runs to 17 residues. CDR3 protein: CASSASVQGRGNQPQHF. The CDR3 bases are TGCGCCAGCAGCGCAAGCGTTCAGGGGAGGGGCAATCAGCCCCAGCATTTT.

The sample holds a few counts of this clone. The rearrangement joins TRBV19 to TRBJ1-1; the D gene is possibly TRBD1 (6 bases). The CDR3 has 14 amino acids. Per germline, CDR1 LNHDA and CDR2 SQIVND (reference sequence). Deletions cut 7 bases from V and 4 bases from J, with 16 bases between. In DNA form, the CDR3 reads TGTGCCAGTAAAGTCACTGGCAGGGGCACTGAAGCTTTCTTT. It translates to CASKVTGRGTEAFF.

V and J are TRBV11-3 and TRBJ1-2; 9 nucleotides agree with TRBD1. J lost 8 bases, V lost 2 bases, and 3 bases had no gene match. The germline V gene encodes CDR1 SGHNT and CDR2 YENEEA. This CDR3 region has 13 residues. CDR3 in amino acids: CASSLRQGDGYTF. DNA for the CDR3: TGTGCCAGCAGCTTAAGACAGGGGGACGGCTACACCTTC.

The chain uses TRBV2 and TRBJ2-5; D ambiguous. Trimming stripped 8 bases from V and 2 bases from J, with 12 bases between. The CDR3 contains 13 residues. The germline gives CDR1 SNHLY, CDR2 FYNNEI. This CDR3 is CASGLTEQETQYF. DNA for the CDR3: TGTGCCAGCGGTTTAACGGAGCAAGAGACCCAGTACTTC. The variable domain in full, completed from reference TRBV2 and TRBJ2-5, reads EPEVTQTPSHQVTQMGQEVILRCVPISNHLYFYWYRQILGQKVEFLVSFYNNEISEKSEIFDDQFSVERPDGSNFTLKIRSTKLEDSAMYFCASGLTEQETQYFGPGTRLLVL.

The chain employs TRBV2 and TRBJ2-7; D ambiguous. Germline-derived CDR1 and CDR2 are SNHLY and FYNNEI. The CDR3 is made up of 10 amino acids. V was trimmed by 8 bases and J by 1 base, leaving 3 bases between them. The CDR3 DNA sequence: TGTGCCAGCCAATCCTACGAGCAGTACTTC. This translates into CASQSYEQYF.

The chain has TRBV19 and TRBJ1-1; a weak D match, TRBD1 (6 bases). Trimming shortened V by 7 bases and J by 5 bases, and 14 bases separated the two germline ends. The CDR3 is made up of 13 amino acids. Looked up from germline, CDR1 is LNHDA and CDR2 is SQIVND (reference sequence). CDR3 in amino acids: CASMWGRETEAFF. The CDR3 bases are TGTGCCAGTATGTGGGGGCGAGAGACTGAAGCTTTCTTT.

V and J are TRBV7-2 and TRBJ1-5; D is undetermined. CDR1 is SGHTA, CDR2 FQGNSA, per germline. The length of the CDR3 is 14 residues. Trimming removed 1 base at V and 5 bases at J, with 9 bases between. CDR3 nucleotides: TGTGCCAGCAGCTTAGTCAGTCGGGATCAGCCCCAGCATTTT. Translation: CASSLVSRDQPQHF.

This rearrangement joins TRBV9 to TRBJ1-1; D remains unclear. Trimming shortened V by 0 bases and J by 0 bases, and 9 bases separated the two germline ends. The CDR3 covers 15 residues. In germline, CDR1 is SGDLS, CDR2 YYNGEE. This CDR3 reads CASSVGPGLNTEAFF. CDR3 DNA sequence: TGTGCCAGCAGCGTAGGCCCAGGATTGAACACTGAAGCTTTCTTT.

This chain links TRBV4-1 with TRBJ1-3, with TRBD1 as a possible D gene (6 bases). Germline CDR1 and CDR2: MGHRA and YSYEKL. V was clipped by 5 bases and J by 0 bases, with 8 bases between them. The CDR3 has 14 amino acids. CDR3 residues: CASSDRSSGNTIYF. The CDR3 DNA is TGCGCCAGCAGCGACAGGAGCTCTGGAAACACCATATATTTT.

J is TRBJ1-2 and V is TRBV4-2; D is ambiguous. This CDR3 is built from 14 residues. The germline gives CDR1 LGHNA, CDR2 YNFKEQ. Trimming left V 4 bases short and J 3 bases short, with 12 bases between. The DNA of the CDR3 is TGTGCCAGCAGCCCAGAAGTCGGGCACTATGGCTACACCTTC. This gives the protein CASSPEVGHYGYTF.

The chain employs TRBV19 and TRBJ2-7; D uncertain. The V and J ends lost 3 bases and 1 base respectively, with 10 bases between them. The CDR3 loop spans 14 amino acids. In germline, CDR1 is LNHDA, CDR2 SQIVND (reference sequence). As DNA, the CDR3 is TGTGCCAGTAGTATTGGTCAGAATTCCTACGAGCAGTACTTC. This codes for CASSIGQNSYEQYF.

V and J are TRBV18 and TRBJ2-1; D is uncertain. This CDR3 comprises 12 residues. The germline V gene has CDR1 KGHSH and CDR2 LQKENI. V was shortened by 3 bases and J by 10 bases, with 10 bases between the two germline ends. The DNA of the CDR3 is TGTGCCAGCTCACCTTATATCGGGGAGCAGTTCTTC. Translating gives CASSPYIGEQFF.

DNA for the CDR3: TGTGCCAGCAGCTTAAGGGGTATAAGCTACGAGCAGTACTTC. The encoded protein is CASSLRGISYEQYF. V is TRBV5-8 and J is TRBJ2-7; D is possibly TRBD1 (5 bases). From germline, CDR1 is SGHTS and CDR2 YDEGEE. V was cut by 2 bases and J by 3 bases, with 12 bases left in between. This CDR3 region has 14 residues.

The chain employs TRBV6-6 and TRBJ1-5; D is perhaps TRBD1 (5 bases). Per the germline V gene, CDR1 is MNHNY and CDR2 is SVGAGI (reference sequence). The CDR3 is made up of 15 amino acids. The V gene lost 2 bases and the J gene lost 7 bases, with 15 bases spanning the gap. The chain's CDR3 is CASSYGQGARQPQHF. The CDR3 nucleotides are TGTGCCAGCAGTTACGGTCAGGGCGCAAGGCAGCCCCAGCATTTT.

The gene calls are TRBV5-1 and TRBJ2-3; D may be TRBD2 (5 bases). This CDR3 has 18 amino acids. Trimming stripped 0 bases from V and 1 base from J, with 18 bases between. Germline values: CDR1 SGHRS, CDR2 YFSETQ. The CDR3 coding sequence is TGCGCCAGCAGCTTGGAAGGGCGGGTAACCCTCGGCACAGATACGCAGTATTTT. It is translated as CASSLEGRVTLGTDTQYF.

The chain combines TRBV29-1 with TRBJ1-2, with 10 bases that match TRBD1. From germline, CDR1 is SQVTM and CDR2 ANQGSEA. V dropped 5 bases and J dropped 8; count of bases not matched to a gene: 11. The CDR3 is made up of 14 amino acids. The CDR3: CSVRTRQGAWGYTF. CDR3 nucleotide sequence: TGCAGCGTTCGAACTCGACAGGGGGCGTGGGGCTACACCTTC.

The chain combines TRBV30 with TRBJ2-5; 14 nucleotides line up with TRBD2. This CDR3 comprises 17 residues. The V segment lost 1 base and the J segment 5 bases; nucleotides outside the gene matches: 9. Germline V CDR1 and CDR2: GTSNPN, SVGIG (reference sequence). CDR3 residues: CAWSAGLAGVWGETQYF. In DNA form, the CDR3 reads TGTGCCTGGAGTGCGGGACTAGCGGGAGTGTGGGGGGAGACCCAGTACTTC.

The chain combines TRBV29-1 with TRBJ1-1; maybe TRBD1 (5 bases). This CDR3 has 14 residues. CDR1 is SQVTM, CDR2 ANQGSEA, per germline. The V end was cut by 2 bases, the J end by 6 bases, with 16 bases between. The CDR3 sequence: CSVENMGQVPEAFF. Here the CDR3 DNA reads TGCAGCGTTGAAAACATGGGGCAGGTCCCTGAAGCTTTCTTT.

The chain is built from TRBV7-8 and TRBJ2-7; TRBD1 matches 7 bases. The CDR3 loop spans 12 amino acids. With 4 bases clipped from V and 7 bases from J, the junction kept 4 bases outside the gene matches. CDR1 SGHVS and CDR2 FQNEAQ come from the germline V gene. CDR3 nucleotides: TGTGCCAGCAGCTCAACGGGACAGGAGCAGTACTTC. It is translated as CASSSTGQEQYF.

The CDR3, as DNA: TGCAGCGTTGTAATCCAGGGGCTAGAGACCCAGTACTTC. This codes for CSVVIQGLETQYF. The chain recombines TRBV29-1 with TRBJ2-5, with D possibly matching TRBD1 (6 bases). Germline V CDR1 and CDR2: SQVTM, ANQGSEA. Trimming took off 4 bases at V and 4 bases at J, with 13 bases between the two ends. This CDR3 is built from 13 residues.

This rearrangement joins TRBV10-1 to TRBJ2-6; no clear D gene. Trimming pared 3 bases from V and 4 bases from J, leaving 7 bases between. The CDR3 length is 14 residues. CDR1 and CDR2 (germline): WNHNN, SYGVQD (reference sequence). The CDR3 spells CASSDRTGANVLTF. The CDR3 DNA is TGCGCCAGCAGTGATCGGACGGGGGCCAACGTCCTGACTTTC.

This chain joins TRBV7-2 and TRBJ2-5; tentative D call: TRBD2 (6 bases). Germline CDR1 and CDR2: SGHTA and FQGNSA. The V and J ends lost 0 bases and 6 bases respectively, with 14 bases between them. The CDR3 totals 15 residues. The CDR3 is CASSLAPGLRQTQYF. CDR3 nucleotides: TGTGCCAGCAGCTTAGCTCCGGGACTCCGGCAGACCCAGTACTTC.

V and J are TRBV29-1 and TRBJ1-2; 9 nucleotides match TRBD1. Looked up from germline, CDR1 is SQVTM and CDR2 is ANQGSEA. Trimming cost V 6 bases and J 4 bases; bases outside gene matches: 6. The CDR3 contains 13 residues. DNA of the CDR3: TGCAGCGTCGACAGGGGGACTAGCTATGGCTACACCTTC. As protein: CSVDRGTSYGYTF.